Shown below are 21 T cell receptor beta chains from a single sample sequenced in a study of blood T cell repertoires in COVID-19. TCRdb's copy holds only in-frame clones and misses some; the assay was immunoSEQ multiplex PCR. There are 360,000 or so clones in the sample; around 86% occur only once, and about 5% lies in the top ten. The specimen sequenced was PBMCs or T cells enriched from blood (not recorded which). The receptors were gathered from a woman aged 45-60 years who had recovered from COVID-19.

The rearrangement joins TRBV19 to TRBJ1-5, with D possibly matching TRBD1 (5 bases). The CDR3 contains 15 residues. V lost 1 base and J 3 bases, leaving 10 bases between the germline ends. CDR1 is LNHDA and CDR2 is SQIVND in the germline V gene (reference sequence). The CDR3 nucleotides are TGTGCCAGTAGTATAGGGCAGGGACTCAATCAGCCCCAGCATTTT. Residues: CASSIGQGLNQPQHF.

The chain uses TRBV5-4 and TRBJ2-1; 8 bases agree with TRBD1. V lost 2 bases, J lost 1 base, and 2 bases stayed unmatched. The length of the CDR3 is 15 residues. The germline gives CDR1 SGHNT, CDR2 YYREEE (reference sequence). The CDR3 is CASSFGQGSYNEQFF. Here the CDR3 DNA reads TGTGCCAGCAGCTTTGGACAGGGATCCTACAATGAGCAGTTCTTC. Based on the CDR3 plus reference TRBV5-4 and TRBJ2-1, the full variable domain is ETGVTQSPTHLIKTRGQQVTLRCSSQSGHNTVSWYQQALGQGPQFIFQYYREEENGRGNFPPRFSGLQFPNYSSELNVNALELDDSALYLCASSFGQGSYNEQFFGPGTRLTVL.

The chain's CDR3 is CASSYSSMGAVGFF. In DNA form, the CDR3 reads TGTGCCAGCAGTTACTCGAGTATGGGGGCGGTGGGGTTCTTC. The rearrangement joins TRBV6-2 or TRBV6-3 to TRBJ2-1; D perhaps matches TRBD1 (6 bases). The CDR3 is 14 residues long. The germline V gene has CDR1 MNHEY and CDR2 SVGEGT. V dropped 0 bases and J dropped 15 bases, with 18 bases sitting between them.

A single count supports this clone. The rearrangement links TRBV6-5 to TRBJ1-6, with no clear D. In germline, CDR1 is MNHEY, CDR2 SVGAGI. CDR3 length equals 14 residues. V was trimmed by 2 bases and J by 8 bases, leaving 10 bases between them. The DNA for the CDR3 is TGTGCCAGCAGTTACGGCGGGAGTGATTCACCCCTCCACTTT. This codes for CASSYGGSDSPLHF.

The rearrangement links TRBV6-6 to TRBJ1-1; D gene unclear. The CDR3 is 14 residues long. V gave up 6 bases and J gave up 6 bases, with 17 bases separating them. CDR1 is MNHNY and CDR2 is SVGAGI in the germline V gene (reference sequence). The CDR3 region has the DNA TGTGCCAGCAGCCCCGCTGGCGGGGAGGCTGAAGCTTTCTTT. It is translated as CASSPAGGEAEAFF.

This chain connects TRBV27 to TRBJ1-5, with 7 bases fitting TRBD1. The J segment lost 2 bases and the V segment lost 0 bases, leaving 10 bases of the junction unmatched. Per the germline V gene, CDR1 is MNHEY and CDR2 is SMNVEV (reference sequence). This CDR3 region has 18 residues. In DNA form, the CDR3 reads TGTGCCAGCAGTTTATCCCACAGGGGCTCGCTGGGCAATCAGCCCCAGCATTTT. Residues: CASSLSHRGSLGNQPQHF.

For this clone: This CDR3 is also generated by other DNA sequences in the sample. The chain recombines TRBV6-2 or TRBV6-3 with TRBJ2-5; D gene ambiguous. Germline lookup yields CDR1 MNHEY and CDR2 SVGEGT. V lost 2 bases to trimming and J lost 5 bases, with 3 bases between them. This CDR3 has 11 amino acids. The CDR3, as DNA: TGTGCCAGCAGTTACGGCGAGACCCAGTACTTC. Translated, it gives CASSYGETQYF.

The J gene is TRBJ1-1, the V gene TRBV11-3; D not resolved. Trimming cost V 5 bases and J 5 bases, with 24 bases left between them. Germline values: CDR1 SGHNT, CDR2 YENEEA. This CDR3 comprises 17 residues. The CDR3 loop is CASSPRGGPLSETEAFF. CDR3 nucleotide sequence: TGTGCCAGCAGCCCCCGGGGTGGCCCCCTCAGCGAGACTGAAGCTTTCTTT. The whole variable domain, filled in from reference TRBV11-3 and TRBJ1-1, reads EAGVVQSPRYKIIEKKQPVAFWCNPISGHNTLYWYLQNLGQGPELLIRYENEEAVDDSQLPKDRFSAERLKGVDSTLKIQPAELGDSAVYLCASSPRGGPLSETEAFFGQGTRLTVV.

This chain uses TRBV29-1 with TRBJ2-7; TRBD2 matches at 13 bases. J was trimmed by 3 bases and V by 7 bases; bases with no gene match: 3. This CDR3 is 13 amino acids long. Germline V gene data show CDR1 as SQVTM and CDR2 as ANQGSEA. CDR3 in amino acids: CSARTSGGYEQYF. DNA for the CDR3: TGCAGCGCCCGGACTAGCGGGGGCTACGAGCAGTACTTC.

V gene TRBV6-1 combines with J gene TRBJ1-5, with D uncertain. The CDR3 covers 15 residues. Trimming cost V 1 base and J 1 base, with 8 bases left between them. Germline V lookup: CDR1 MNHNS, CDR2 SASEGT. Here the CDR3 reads CASSEGISSNQPQHF. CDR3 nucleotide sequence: TGTGCCAGCAGTGAAGGGATTAGCAGCAATCAGCCCCAGCATTTT.

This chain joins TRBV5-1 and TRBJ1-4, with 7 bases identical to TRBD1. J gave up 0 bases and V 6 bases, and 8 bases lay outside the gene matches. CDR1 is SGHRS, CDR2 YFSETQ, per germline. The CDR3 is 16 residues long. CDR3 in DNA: TGCGCCAGCAACCAGGGGGGCCTTGCAACTAATGAAAAACTGTTTTTT. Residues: CASNQGGLATNEKLFF.

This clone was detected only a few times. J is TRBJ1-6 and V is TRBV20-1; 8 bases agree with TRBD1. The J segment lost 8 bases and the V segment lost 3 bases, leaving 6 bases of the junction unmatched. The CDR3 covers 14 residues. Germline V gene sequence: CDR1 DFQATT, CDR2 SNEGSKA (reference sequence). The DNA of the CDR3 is TGCAGTGCTAGTGGACAGGGTAGACATTCACCCCTCCACTTT. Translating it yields CSASGQGRHSPLHF.

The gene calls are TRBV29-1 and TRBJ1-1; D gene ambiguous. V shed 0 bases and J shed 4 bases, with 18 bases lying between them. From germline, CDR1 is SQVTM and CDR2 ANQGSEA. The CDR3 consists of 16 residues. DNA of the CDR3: TGCAGCGTTGAAGACCTACCGGGCCAAGGAGGCACTGAAGCTTTCTTT. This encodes CSVEDLPGQGGTEAFF.

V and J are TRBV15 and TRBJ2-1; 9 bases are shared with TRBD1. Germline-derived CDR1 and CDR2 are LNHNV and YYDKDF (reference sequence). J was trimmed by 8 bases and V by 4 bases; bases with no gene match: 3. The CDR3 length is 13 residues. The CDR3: CATSTGTGYEQFF. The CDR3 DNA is TGTGCCACCAGCACAGGGACAGGGTATGAGCAGTTCTTC.

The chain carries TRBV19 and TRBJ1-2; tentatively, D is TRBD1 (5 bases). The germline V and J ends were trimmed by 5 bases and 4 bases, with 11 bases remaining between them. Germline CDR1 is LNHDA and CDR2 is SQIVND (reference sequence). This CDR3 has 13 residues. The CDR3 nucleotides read TGTGCCAGTAGTTCGCAGGGTTCCTATGGCTACACCTTC. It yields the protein CASSSQGSYGYTF. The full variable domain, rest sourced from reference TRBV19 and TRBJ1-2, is DGGITQSPKYLFRKEGQNVTLSCEQNLNHDAMYWYRQDPGQGLRLIYYSQIVNDFQKGDIAEGYSVSREKKESFPLTVTSAQKNPTAFYLCASSSQGSYGYTFGSGTRLTVV.

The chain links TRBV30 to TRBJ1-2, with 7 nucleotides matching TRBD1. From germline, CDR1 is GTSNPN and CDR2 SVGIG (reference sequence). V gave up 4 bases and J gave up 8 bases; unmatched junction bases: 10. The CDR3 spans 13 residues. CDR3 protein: CAWITGDFYGYTF. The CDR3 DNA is TGTGCCTGGATAACAGGGGACTTTTACGGCTACACCTTC.

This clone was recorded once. The CDR3 DNA sequence: TGTGCCAGCAGTGATGGGAGAAATAACTATGGCTACACCTTC. Residues: CASSDGRNNYGYTF. This sequence joins TRBV2 and TRBJ1-2; D is ambiguous. This CDR3 has 14 amino acids. V gave up 3 bases and J gave up 1 base, with 9 bases separating them. The V gene's germline CDR1 is SNHLY and CDR2 FYNNEI.

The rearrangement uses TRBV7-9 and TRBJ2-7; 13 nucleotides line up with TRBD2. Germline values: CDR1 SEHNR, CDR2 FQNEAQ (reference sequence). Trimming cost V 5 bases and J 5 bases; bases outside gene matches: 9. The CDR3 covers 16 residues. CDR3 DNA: TGTGCCAGCAGCCCCGGACTAGCGGGGGCCTTGGACGAGCAGTACTTC. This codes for CASSPGLAGALDEQYF. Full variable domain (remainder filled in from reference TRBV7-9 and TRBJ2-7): DTGVSQNPRHKITKRGQNVTFRCDPISEHNRLYWYRQTLGQGPEFLTYFQNEAQLEKSRLLSDRFSAERPKGSFSTLEIQRTEQGDSAMYLCASSPGLAGALDEQYFGPGTRLTVT.

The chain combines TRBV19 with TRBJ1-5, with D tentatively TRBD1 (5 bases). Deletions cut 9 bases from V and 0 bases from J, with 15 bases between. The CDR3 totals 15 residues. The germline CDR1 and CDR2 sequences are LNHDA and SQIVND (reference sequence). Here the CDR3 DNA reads TGTGCCAGCACTACCTCGGGGGGTAGCAATCAGCCCCAGCATTTT. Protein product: CASTTSGGSNQPQHF.

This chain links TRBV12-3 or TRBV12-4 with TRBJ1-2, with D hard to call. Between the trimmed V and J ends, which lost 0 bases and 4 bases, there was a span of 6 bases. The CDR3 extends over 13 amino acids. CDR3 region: CASSLAEGYGYTF. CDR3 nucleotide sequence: TGTGCCAGCAGTTTAGCGGAGGGCTATGGCTACACCTTC.

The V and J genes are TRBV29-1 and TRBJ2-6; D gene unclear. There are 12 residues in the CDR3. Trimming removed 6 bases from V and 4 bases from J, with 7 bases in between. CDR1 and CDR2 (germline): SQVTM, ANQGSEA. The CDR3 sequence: CSVLQGANVLTF. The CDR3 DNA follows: TGCAGCGTCCTACAGGGGGCCAACGTCCTGACTTTC.